The table lists the clone carrying this TCR beta chain with many counts. The definition of stable Graves' hyperthyroidism was no ophthalmopathy progression within 18 months. Participants, patients aged 18 to 65, had newly diagnosed hyperthyroidism with a duration under 2 months. Exclusion followed for patients with uncontrolled infection, other autoimmune disease, pregnancy or lactation. The PBMCs were taken from approximately 11 ml of fresh peripheral blood. The data are from a study of T cells in Graves' hyperthyroidism and ophthalmopathy. There are 20 residues in the CDR3. Per the germline V gene, CDR1 is MNHEY and CDR2 is SVGEGT. V lost 2 bases and J lost 0, with 20 bases in between. What was amplified from RNA transcripts were TCR beta CDR3 regions. The primer set for the first-round RT-PCR of the TCR CDR3 was HTBI. Using its own MiXCR run on the multiplex PCR reads, TCRdb lists one record per CDR3 protein. This sample has approximately 710,000 distinct CDR3 sequences, with 17% found just once.

Sequenced input: blood. This receptor was obtained from a middle-aged man with Graves' hyperthyroidism. The rearrangement links TRBV6-2 or TRBV6-3 to TRBJ2-6, with D perhaps TRBD1 or TRBD2 (5 bases each). The CDR3 region has the DNA TGTGCCAGCAGTTACCTAGACCGGGACGGAGGTTACTCTGGGGCCAACGTCCTGACTTTC. It specifies CASSYLDRDGGYSGANVLTF.